Listed here are 26 T cell receptor beta chains from one sample, sequenced in a study of T cell repertoires in cytomegalovirus infection. Using its own MiXCR run on the reads, TCRdb lists one record per CDR3 protein. The table has some 800,000 distinct CDR3 sequences, roughly 33% seen once. No antigen has been identified for these receptors. Specimen: cultured CD8+ T cells from PBMCs, collected from culture after CMV antigen stimulation. The receptors come from a human donor in good health (CMV status not recorded). Some clones in this sample may be carry-over from other donors' samples.

The rearrangement joins TRBV3-1 to TRBJ2-3; TRBD2 matches at 7 bases. The V gene end was trimmed by 4 bases and the J gene end by 2 bases; junction bases not matched to a gene: 9. CDR1 and CDR2 from the germline V gene are LGHDT and YNNKEL (reference sequence). The CDR3 loop spans 16 amino acids. The CDR3 sequence is CASSLLDGGTTDTQYF. The CDR3 DNA is TGTGCCAGCAGCCTCCTAGACGGGGGGACCACAGATACGCAGTATTTT.

In its sample, this clonotype was seen a few times. The CDR3 loop reads CASSLPSGTSGGSSYNEQFF. As DNA, the CDR3 is TGTGCCAGCAGCTTGCCCTCCGGGACTAGCGGGGGGAGCTCCTACAATGAGCAGTTCTTC. The chain is built from TRBV7-6 and TRBJ2-1; 15 bases are shared with TRBD2. CDR3 length: 20 residues. After removal of 3 bases from V and 0 bases from J, the junction contained 9 bases not matched to a gene. The germline CDR1 and CDR2 sequences are SGHVS and FNYEAQ.

This clonotype was seen a handful of times. J is TRBJ1-5 and V is TRBV12-3 or TRBV12-4; D perhaps matches TRBD1 (6 bases). This CDR3 has 17 residues. Trimming took 7 bases from V and 1 from J, leaving 20 bases between them. CDR3 coding DNA: TGTGCCAGCACCTCCTCCGGACAGTCGGAAAGCAATCAGCCCCAGCATTTT. It yields the protein CASTSSGQSESNQPQHF.

This clonotype occurred a few times. This chain uses TRBV7-8 with TRBJ2-7; D remains unclear. The CDR3 loop spans 13 amino acids. Germline lookup yields CDR1 SGHVS and CDR2 FQNEAQ. Trimming shortened V by 0 bases and J by 3 bases, and 6 bases separated the two germline ends. The DNA for the CDR3 is TGTGCCAGCAGCTTAGCTGCAAACTACGAGCAGTACGTC. It codes for CASSLAANYEQYV.

This clonotype was seen a few times. The J gene is TRBJ2-2, the V gene TRBV6-1; a weak D match, TRBD1 (5 bases). Germline V gene lookup returns CDR1 MNHNS and CDR2 SASEGT. CDR3 length equals 15 residues. The germline V and J ends were trimmed by 11 bases and 6 bases, with 22 bases remaining between them. The CDR3 coding sequence is TGTGCCTCACAGGTTAGCCCTACGGGCTCCGGGGAGCTGTTTTTT. This encodes CASQVSPTGSGELFF.

The V and J genes are TRBV12-5 and TRBJ1-1; D gene uncertain. V lost 6 bases and J lost 4, with 9 bases in between. The V gene's germline CDR1 is LGHNT and CDR2 FRNRAP. CDR3 size: 12 residues. The CDR3 coding sequence is TGTGCTAGTGGGGTTGTCAGCACTGAAGCTTTCTTT. The encoded protein is CASGVVSTEAFF.

This clonotype was seen more than once but under ten times. The chain links TRBV27 to TRBJ2-2, with TRBD2 matching 11 bases. J lost 7 bases, V lost 5 bases, and 18 bases had no gene match. Germline V gene data show CDR1 as MNHEY and CDR2 as SMNVEV (reference sequence). The CDR3 totals 19 residues. The CDR3 DNA follows: TGTGCCAGCAGTCTCTCCTCAGGAGTAGCGGGGGGGCCGGGCGGGGAGCTGTTTTTT. Protein product: CASSLSSGVAGGPGGELFF.

This chain connects TRBV12-3 or TRBV12-4 to TRBJ1-5; D is unresolved. V was clipped by 3 bases and J by 2 bases, with 8 bases between them. The CDR3 length is 14 residues. CDR3 coding DNA: TGTGCCAGCAGTTTTACAGAACGCAATCAGCCCCAGCATTTT. Translation gives CASSFTERNQPQHF.

This clonotype turned up a few times. This chain connects TRBV27 to TRBJ1-2; no clear D gene. Trimming removed 4 bases at V and 0 bases at J, with 12 bases between. The CDR3 is 15 amino acids. Germline assignment: CDR1 MNHEY and CDR2 SMNVEV (reference sequence). CDR3 loop: CASSSYDGTNYGYTF. CDR3 in DNA: TGTGCCAGCAGTTCCTACGACGGAACTAACTATGGCTACACCTTC.

This clonotype appeared many times. The rearrangement links TRBV7-9 to TRBJ1-1; perhaps TRBD1 as D (5 bases). CDR3 length: 16 residues. The germline V gene encodes CDR1 SEHNR and CDR2 FQNEAQ (reference sequence). Trimming shortened V by 5 bases and J by 1 base, and 17 bases separated the two germline ends. The CDR3 bases are TGTGCCAGCAGCCCCCCAGGCCGACAGTCGAACACTGAAGCTTTCTTT. As protein: CASSPPGRQSNTEAFF.

The chain employs TRBV29-1 and TRBJ2-5; D not certain. V lost 2 bases and J 2 bases, leaving 12 bases between the germline ends. This CDR3 is 14 amino acids long. Germline loops: CDR1 SQVTM, CDR2 ANQGSEA. The CDR3 reads CSVEWAALQETQYF. The DNA for the CDR3 is TGCAGCGTTGAATGGGCAGCCCTTCAAGAGACCCAGTACTTC.

For this clonotype: The CDR3 does not close with the conserved phenylalanine or tryptophan, likely indicating a read error. The V gene is TRBV19, the J gene TRBJ2-1; D is perhaps TRBD1 (6 bases). This CDR3 spans 14 amino acids. CDR1 and CDR2 from the germline V gene are LNHDA and SQIVND (reference sequence). Trimming pared 7 bases from V and 2 bases from J, leaving 12 bases between. DNA of the CDR3: TGTGCCAGTAAATGGACAGCCGCCTACAATGAGCAGTTCTAC. Encoded protein: CASKWTAAYNEQFY.

This clonotype was picked up a small number of times. The chain carries TRBV5-6 and TRBJ2-1; D not certain. Germline V CDR1 and CDR2: SGHDT, YYEEEE. This CDR3 is built from 15 residues. V was cut by 2 bases and J by 5 bases, with 14 bases left in between. This CDR3 reads CASSFPSPTNNEQFF. The CDR3 bases are TGTGCCAGCAGCTTCCCCTCACCCACTAACAATGAGCAGTTCTTC.

This clonotype showed up just a few times. This sequence joins TRBV28 and TRBJ1-5; tentatively, D is TRBD1 (6 bases). CDR1 is MDHEN and CDR2 is SYDVKM in the germline V gene. This CDR3 comprises 15 residues. Trimming removed 6 bases at V and 1 base at J, with 13 bases between. The CDR3 coding sequence is TGTGCCAGCAGAGGGCGGGGGCGGAGCAATCAGCCCCAGCATTTT. This sequence encodes CASRGRGRSNQPQHF.

About this clonotype: One end of the junction is discordant with germline, which a read error may explain. The chain recombines TRBV2 with TRBJ1-5; no reliable D call. The CDR3 has 15 amino acids. Germline V gives CDR1 SNHLY, CDR2 FYNNEI. CDR3 sequence: CASSASAYSDQPQHF. The CDR3 region has the DNA TGTGCCAGCAGTGCGTCAGCCTATAGCGATCAGCCCCAGCATTTT.

The gene calls are TRBV4-1 and TRBJ1-2; D is unclear. In germline, CDR1 is MGHRA, CDR2 YSYEKL. With 0 bases removed from V and 4 bases from J, the gap between germline ends came to 15 bases. The CDR3 consists of 16 residues. CDR3 in amino acids: CASSQEVQSIAYGYTF. The CDR3, as DNA: TGCGCCAGCAGCCAAGAGGTGCAGAGCATCGCCTATGGCTACACCTTC.

The chain employs TRBV11-2 and TRBJ2-3; 7 bases line up with TRBD2. CDR1 is SGHAT, CDR2 FQNNGV, per germline. The V gene end was trimmed by 4 bases and the J gene end by 1 base; junction bases not matched to a gene: 11. The CDR3 extends over 17 amino acids. The CDR3 loop reads CASSSDRDYTGTDTQYF. CDR3 bases: TGTGCCAGCAGCTCGGACCGGGACTACACAGGCACAGATACGCAGTATTTT.

CDR3 in DNA: TGCAGCGTTGAAGACAGGACAGGGGCTGGGGCCAACGTCCTGACTTTC. Translation gives CSVEDRTGAGANVLTF. The V call is TRBV29-1, the J call TRBJ2-6; 9 bases align to TRBD1. V dropped 0 bases and J dropped 2; count of bases not matched to a gene: 2. This CDR3 is built from 16 residues. Germline V lookup: CDR1 SQVTM, CDR2 ANQGSEA.

This clonotype was seen a few times. This chain connects TRBV6-2 or TRBV6-3 to TRBJ1-2; 7 nucleotides agree with TRBD1. The CDR3 covers 14 residues. The germline CDR1 and CDR2 sequences are MNHEY and SVGEGT. The V gene end was trimmed by 5 bases and the J gene end by 8 bases; junction bases not matched to a gene: 11. CDR3: CASSQLDRKRGYTF. The CDR3 DNA reads TGTGCCAGCAGTCAATTGGACAGGAAACGGGGCTACACCTTC.

This clonotype was counted only a few times. The CDR3: CASSEALSGNAFF. The CDR3 DNA reads TGTGCCAGCAGTGAAGCGCTGTCTGGGAATGCGTTCTTC. The chain combines TRBV6-1 with TRBJ2-1; D call uncertain. The CDR3 runs to 13 residues. V lost 0 bases and J 15 bases, leaving 15 bases between the germline ends. Germline V CDR1 and CDR2: MNHNS, SASEGT.

This clonotype was counted between two and nine times. CDR3 DNA: TGTGCCAGCAGCCACACGGACAGGGGTAACACTGAAGCTTTCTTT. Encoded protein: CASSHTDRGNTEAFF. V and J are TRBV7-6 and TRBJ1-1; 9 positions match TRBD1. CDR1 is SGHVS, CDR2 FNYEAQ, per germline. V lost 5 bases to trimming and J lost 2 bases; unmatched junction nucleotides: 6. CDR3 length: 15 residues.

This clonotype has a handful of counts. The rearrangement joins TRBV6-6 to TRBJ2-5; D not certain. V was pared by 0 bases and J by 2 bases, with 7 bases between. CDR3 length: 14 amino acids. Germline V gene lookup returns CDR1 MNHNY and CDR2 SVGAGI (reference sequence). CDR3 nucleotide sequence: TGTGCCAGCAGTTACTCTGTGTCACAAGAGACCCAGTACTTC. Translation: CASSYSVSQETQYF.

The gene calls are TRBV6-6 and TRBJ2-7, with unresolved D. The CDR3 loop spans 12 amino acids. Trimming took off 7 bases at V and 3 bases at J, with 10 bases between the two ends. Germline V gives CDR1 MNHNY, CDR2 SVGAGI (reference sequence). Written as DNA, the CDR3 is TGTGCCAGCAAATCTGGACGCTACGAGCAGTACTTC. Translated: CASKSGRYEQYF.

V is TRBV12-5 and J is TRBJ2-1, with 7 bases matching TRBD1. V lost 5 bases, J lost 2 bases, and 3 bases stayed unmatched. The CDR3 totals 14 residues. Germline CDR1 is LGHNT and CDR2 is FRNRAP. CDR3 region: CASGRTGAYNEQFF. CDR3 in DNA: TGTGCTAGTGGTCGGACAGGAGCCTACAATGAGCAGTTCTTC.

This clonotype has ten or more counts. This chain links TRBV6-1 with TRBJ1-5; unclear D gene. CDR3 length: 18 amino acids. Germline V lookup: CDR1 MNHNS, CDR2 SASEGT. V was pared by 6 bases and J by 0 bases, with 21 bases between. DNA for the CDR3: TGTGCCAGCAGGGAGACCCCTGGGGAATTGACTAGCAATCAGCCCCAGCATTTT. Its protein product is CASRETPGELTSNQPQHF.

The CDR3 spells CASSYAGGYTF. CDR3 in DNA: TGTGCCAGCAGTTACGCCGGTGGCTACACCTTC. J is TRBJ1-2 and V is TRBV6-5; no clear D. The CDR3 totals 11 residues. From germline, CDR1 is MNHEY and CDR2 SVGAGI. V lost 2 bases to trimming and J lost 7 bases, with 5 bases between them.